What follows are 3 T cell receptor beta chains derived from one specimen sequenced in a study of identical twins. TCRdb called the 5' RACE reads again in MiXCR, with one record for every CDR3 protein. Counted here are 210,000 or so distinct CDR3 sequences, around 6.9% occurring once; the ten biggest clones make up 1.5% to 2.5%. The sample was also reused in another study, on yellow fever vaccine responses in identical twins.

Material for sequencing was memory (CD45RO+) T cells sorted from blood. These receptors all come from a woman aged 18-30 years in good health.

The gene calls are TRBV5-1 and TRBJ2-3; D gene ambiguous. Germline CDR1 is SGHRS and CDR2 is YFSETQ. V lost 0 bases and J lost 6, with 11 bases in between. The CDR3 sequence is 14 residues long. The CDR3 region has the DNA TGCGCCAGCAGCTTGGGGGATTATTGGGATACGCAGTATTTT. It is translated as CASSLGDYWDTQYF.

This chain joins TRBV2 and TRBJ2-5; 10 bases are a match to TRBD1. The CDR3 is made up of 16 amino acids. CDR1 SNHLY and CDR2 FYNNEI come from the germline V gene. V lost 5 bases and J lost 5; bases outside the gene matches: 11. The CDR3 sequence is CASSTTGGIRSETQYF. Written as DNA, the CDR3 is TGTGCCAGCAGTACGACAGGGGGCATACGGTCGGAGACCCAGTACTTC.

This chain uses TRBV6-2 or TRBV6-3 with TRBJ2-1; D gene ambiguous. The V gene lost 0 bases and the J gene lost 7 bases, with 16 bases spanning the gap. The germline CDR1 and CDR2 sequences are MNHEY and SVGEGT. The CDR3 length is 16 residues. The CDR3 bases are TGTGCCAGCAGTTACTCGCTTTCTTCTATAACTAATGAGCAGTTCTTC. Protein sequence: CASSYSLSSITNEQFF.